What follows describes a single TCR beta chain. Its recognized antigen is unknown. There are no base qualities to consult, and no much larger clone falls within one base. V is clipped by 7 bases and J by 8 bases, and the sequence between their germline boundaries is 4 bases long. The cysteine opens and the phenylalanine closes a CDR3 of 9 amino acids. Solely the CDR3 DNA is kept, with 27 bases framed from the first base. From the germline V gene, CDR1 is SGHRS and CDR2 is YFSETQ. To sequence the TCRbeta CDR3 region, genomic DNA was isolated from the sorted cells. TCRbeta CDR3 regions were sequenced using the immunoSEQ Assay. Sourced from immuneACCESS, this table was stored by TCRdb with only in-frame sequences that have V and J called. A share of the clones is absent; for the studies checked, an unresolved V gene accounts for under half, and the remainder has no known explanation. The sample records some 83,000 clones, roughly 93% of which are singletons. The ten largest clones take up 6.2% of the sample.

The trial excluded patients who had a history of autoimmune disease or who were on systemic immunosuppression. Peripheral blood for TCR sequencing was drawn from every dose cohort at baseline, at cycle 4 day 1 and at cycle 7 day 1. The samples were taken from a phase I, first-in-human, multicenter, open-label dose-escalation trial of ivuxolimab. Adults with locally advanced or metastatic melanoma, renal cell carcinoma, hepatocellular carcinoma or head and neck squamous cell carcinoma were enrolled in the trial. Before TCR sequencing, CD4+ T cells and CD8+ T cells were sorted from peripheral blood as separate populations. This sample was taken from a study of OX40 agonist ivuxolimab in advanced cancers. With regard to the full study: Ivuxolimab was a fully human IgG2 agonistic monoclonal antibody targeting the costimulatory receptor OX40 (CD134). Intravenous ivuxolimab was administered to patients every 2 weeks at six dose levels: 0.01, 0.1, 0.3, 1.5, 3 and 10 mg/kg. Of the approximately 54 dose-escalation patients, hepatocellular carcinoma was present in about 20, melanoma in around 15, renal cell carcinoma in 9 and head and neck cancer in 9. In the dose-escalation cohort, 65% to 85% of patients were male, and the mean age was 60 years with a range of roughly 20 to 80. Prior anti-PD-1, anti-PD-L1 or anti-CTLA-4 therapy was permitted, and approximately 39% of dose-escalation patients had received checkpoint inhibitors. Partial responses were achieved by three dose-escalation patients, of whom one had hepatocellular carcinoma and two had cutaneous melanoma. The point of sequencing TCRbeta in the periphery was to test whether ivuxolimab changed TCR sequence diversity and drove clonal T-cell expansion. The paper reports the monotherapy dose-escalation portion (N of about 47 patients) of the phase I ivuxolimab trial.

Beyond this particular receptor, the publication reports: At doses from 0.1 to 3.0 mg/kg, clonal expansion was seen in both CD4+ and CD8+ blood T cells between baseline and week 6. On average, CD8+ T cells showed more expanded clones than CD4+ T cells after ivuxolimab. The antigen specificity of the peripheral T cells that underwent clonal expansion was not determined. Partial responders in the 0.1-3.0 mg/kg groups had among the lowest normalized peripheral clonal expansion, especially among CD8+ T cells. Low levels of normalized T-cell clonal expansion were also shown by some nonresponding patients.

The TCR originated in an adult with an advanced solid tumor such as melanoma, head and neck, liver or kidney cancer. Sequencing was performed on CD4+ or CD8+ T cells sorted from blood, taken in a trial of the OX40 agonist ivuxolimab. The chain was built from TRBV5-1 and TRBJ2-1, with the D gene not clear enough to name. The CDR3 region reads CASGDEQFF. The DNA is TGCGCCAGCGGGGATGAGCAGTTCTTC.